A single sample gave rise to the 16 T cell receptor beta chains below, sequenced in a study of blood T cells in healthy people across ages. Through a sample-barcoded 5' primer and a J-beta primer mix, a second PCR was run for about 6 to 11 cycles. Via MiXCR, TCRdb re-called the 5' RACE reads, giving one row per CDR3 protein. The sample holds about 580,000 distinct CDR3 sequences; around 50% are singletons and the top ten take 20% to 25%. The material sequenced was blood. The receptors here all came from an elderly man in good health.

The chain carries TRBV27 and TRBJ2-1; weak D call: TRBD2 (5 bases). The ends were cut back, 4 bases at V and 10 bases at J, with 17 bases in the middle. Germline loops: CDR1 MNHEY, CDR2 SMNVEV (reference sequence). This CDR3 is built from 14 residues. CDR3 DNA: TGTGCCAGCAGTTCCCTCCCACTAGTCCGGGAGCAGTTCTTC. Amino acids: CASSSLPLVREQFF.

This clonotype was seen more than once but under ten times. The CDR3 loop reads CASSVFGQPYEQYF. The DNA of the CDR3 is TGTGCCAGCAGCGTCTTTGGACAGCCCTACGAGCAGTACTTC. This sequence joins TRBV5-4 and TRBJ2-7, with D maybe TRBD1 (6 bases). Trimming took 4 bases from V and 2 from J, leaving 13 bases between them. The V gene's germline CDR1 is SGHNT and CDR2 YYREEE (reference sequence). The CDR3 sequence is 14 residues long.

V usage is TRBV7-2 and J usage is TRBJ2-5; 10 positions match TRBD2. V was pared by 2 bases and J by 5 bases, with 5 bases of the junction left unmatched. The CDR3 runs 15 residues. Germline loops: CDR1 SGHTA, CDR2 FQGNSA. The chain's CDR3 is CASSLQRGGPETQYF. CDR3 nucleotides: TGTGCCAGCAGCTTACAGCGGGGGGGCCCCGAGACCCAGTACTTC.

The V call is TRBV6-6, the J call TRBJ2-5; D is undetermined. Germline V gives CDR1 MNHNY, CDR2 SVGAGI (reference sequence). Trimming pared 0 bases from V and 1 base from J, leaving 9 bases between. The CDR3 length is 15 residues. This CDR3 reads CASSYSNPAQETQYF. The CDR3 DNA is TGTGCCAGCAGTTACTCGAATCCGGCCCAAGAGACCCAGTACTTC.

This clonotype was found a few times. The V and J genes are TRBV29-1 and TRBJ2-7; a weak D match, TRBD2 (7 bases). Trimming took 2 bases from V and 0 from J, leaving 17 bases between them. The CDR3 loop spans 16 amino acids. From germline, CDR1 is SQVTM and CDR2 ANQGSEA. The CDR3 is CSVERGGGGSSYEQYF. CDR3 coding DNA: TGCAGCGTTGAAAGGGGAGGGGGAGGCAGCTCCTACGAGCAGTACTTC.

This chain links TRBV12-3 or TRBV12-4 with TRBJ2-3, with 9 bases fitting TRBD2. The V segment lost 4 bases and the J segment 3 bases; nucleotides outside the gene matches: 5. The CDR3 length is 15 residues. CDR3 protein: CASSYSGGPTDTQYF. CDR3 bases: TGTGCCAGCAGTTATAGCGGGGGTCCTACAGATACGCAGTATTTT.

The chain links TRBV20-1 to TRBJ2-1; TRBD1 or TRBD2 may be the D gene (5 bases each). Looked up from germline, CDR1 is DFQATT and CDR2 is SNEGSKA (reference sequence). The CDR3 is 18 residues long. V lost 0 bases and J 0 bases, leaving 18 bases between the germline ends. For the CDR3, the DNA is TGCAGTGCTAGAGATCCCGGCGGGCCAGGGAGCTCCTACAATGAGCAGTTCTTC. Protein sequence: CSARDPGGPGSSYNEQFF.

This clonotype was counted between two and nine times. V gene TRBV6-5 combines with J gene TRBJ1-6; D is possibly TRBD1 (6 bases). Trimming pared 3 bases from V and 7 bases from J, leaving 10 bases between. CDR1 is MNHEY, CDR2 SVGAGI, per germline. The CDR3 runs to 14 residues. CDR3 nucleotide sequence: TGTGCCAGCAGTTATCGGCAGGGGAATTCACCCCTCCACTTT. It codes for CASSYRQGNSPLHF.

The chain uses TRBV15 and TRBJ1-1; D possibly corresponds to TRBD1 (5 bases). The CDR3 covers 16 residues. Looked up from germline, CDR1 is LNHNV and CDR2 is YYDKDF (reference sequence). Trimming pared 4 bases from V and 4 bases from J, leaving 19 bases between. The CDR3 protein is CATSIGGTLRSTEAFF. CDR3 sequence (DNA): TGTGCCACCAGCATTGGGGGGACGCTCAGGAGCACTGAAGCTTTCTTT.

The chain carries TRBV7-6 and TRBJ2-4; D might be TRBD2 (7 bases). The V gene's germline CDR1 is SGHVS and CDR2 FNYEAQ. V gave up 4 bases and J gave up 13 bases, with 23 bases separating them. This CDR3 spans 15 amino acids. The CDR3 here is CASSSNRGGSREQYF. The CDR3 DNA is TGTGCCAGCAGCTCCAACCGCGGGGGCTCGAGAGAGCAGTACTTC.

The chain is built from TRBV28 and TRBJ2-7; the match to TRBD2 covers 7 bases. The germline CDR1 and CDR2 sequences are MDHEN and SYDVKM. The V and J ends lost 6 bases and 3 bases, in that order; junction bases with no gene match: 5. The CDR3 extends over 13 amino acids. The CDR3 nucleotides read TGTGCCAGCAGCACTAGCGAACACTACGAGCAGTACTTC. This sequence encodes CASSTSEHYEQYF.

The CDR3 DNA is TGCAGTGCTAGAGGAGAGTGGTTAAACACTGAAGCTTTCTTT. This codes for CSARGEWLNTEAFF. The chain uses TRBV20-1 and TRBJ1-1; D remains unclear. This CDR3 region has 14 residues. CDR1 DFQATT and CDR2 SNEGSKA come from the germline V gene (reference sequence). V lost 1 base, J lost 2 bases, and 11 bases lay in between.

In nucleotides, the CDR3 is TGTGCCAGCAGCACATCGGAATGGCAGTACTTC. It encodes CASSTSEWQYF. V is TRBV25-1 and J is TRBJ2-5, with unresolved D. The CDR3 has 11 residues. The germline V gene encodes CDR1 MGHDK and CDR2 SYGVNS. The V end lost 6 bases, the J end lost 11 bases, and 13 bases lay between the germline ends.

This clonotype was observed a few times. The V gene is TRBV24-1, the J gene TRBJ2-1; D may match TRBD1 or TRBD2 (5 bases each). Germline CDR1 is KGHDR and CDR2 is SFDVKD. CDR3 size: 13 residues. V was trimmed by 9 bases and J by 10 bases, leaving 18 bases between them. Written as DNA, the CDR3 is TGTGCCACCTGCCGCAGGGCGGGCCAGGAGCAGTTCTTC. Its protein is CATCRRAGQEQFF.

This sequence joins TRBV4-3 and TRBJ2-5; D possibly matches TRBD1 or TRBD2 (5 bases each). V shed 4 bases and J shed 1 base, with 16 bases lying between them. Germline-derived CDR1 and CDR2 are LGHNA and YSLEER. This CDR3 has 16 residues. CDR3 region: CASSLEGRAPQETQYF. CDR3 bases: TGCGCCAGCAGCCTCGAGGGACGGGCCCCCCAAGAGACCCAGTACTTC.

The gene calls are TRBV5-6 and TRBJ2-4; 11 bases are shared with TRBD1. Trimming at V came to 0 bases and at J to 6 bases, leaving 5 bases not matched to a gene. Germline lookup yields CDR1 SGHDT and CDR2 YYEEEE. The CDR3 contains 16 residues. For the CDR3, the DNA is TGTGCCAGCAGCTTGGATTACGGGACAGGGGGAAACATTCAGTACTTC. It is translated as CASSLDYGTGGNIQYF. Filled out from reference TRBV5-6 and TRBJ2-4, the complete variable domain reads DAGVTQSPTHLIKTRGQQVTLRCSPKSGHDTVSWYQQALGQGPQFIFQYYEEEERQRGNFPDRFSGHQFPNYSSELNVNALLLGDSALYLCASSLDYGTGGNIQYFGAGTRLSVL.